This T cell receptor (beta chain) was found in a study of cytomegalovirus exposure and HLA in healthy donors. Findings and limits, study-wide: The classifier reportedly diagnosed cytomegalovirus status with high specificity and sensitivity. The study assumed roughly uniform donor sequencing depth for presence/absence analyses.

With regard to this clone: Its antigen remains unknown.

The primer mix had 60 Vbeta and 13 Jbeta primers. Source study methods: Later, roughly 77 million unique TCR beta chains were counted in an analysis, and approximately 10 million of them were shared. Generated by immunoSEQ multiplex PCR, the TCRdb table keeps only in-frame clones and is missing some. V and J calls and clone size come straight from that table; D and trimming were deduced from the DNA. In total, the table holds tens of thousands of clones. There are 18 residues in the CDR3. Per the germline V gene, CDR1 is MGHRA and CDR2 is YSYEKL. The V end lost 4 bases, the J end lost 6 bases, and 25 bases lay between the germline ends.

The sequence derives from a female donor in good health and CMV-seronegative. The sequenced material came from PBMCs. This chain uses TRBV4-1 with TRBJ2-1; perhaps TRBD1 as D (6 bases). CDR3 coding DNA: TGCGCCAGCAGCCCTTCTAGGGGGACAACGGACCAAATCAATGAGCAGTTCTTC. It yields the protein CASSPSRGTTDQINEQFF.